This TCR beta chain was sequenced in a study of regulatory T cells in long-lasting Graves disease. Looking at the study overall: Recently diagnosed Graves' patients had received antithyroid drugs for under 3 months. Study-wide points: Those with persistent Graves' had less TCR diversity than newly diagnosed patients.

Regarding this clonotype: Its cognate antigen is unknown.

Stated time point: newly diagnosed GD, antithyroid drugs for less than 3 months. Researchers made the TCR library from RNA that was extracted from PBMCs. Investigators prepared the TCR beta libraries by applying iRepertoire HTBI primers and Arm-PCR of CDR3 regions. Via MiXCR, TCRdb re-called the multiplex PCR reads, giving one row per CDR3 protein. The sample records approximately 480,000 distinct CDR3 sequences, roughly 16% being singletons. This sample was also put to use in a study of T cells in Graves' hyperthyroidism and ophthalmopathy. That paper notes: Within blood appeared most thyroid clonotypes that had expanded above 0.001.

The sequence derives from a man between 35 and 55 years old with Graves disease. Sequenced material: peripheral blood mononuclear cells (PBMCs), taken at new diagnosis, from a patient treated with antithyroid drugs.

The CDR3 spells CSAKGQGNEKLFF. The DNA of the CDR3 is TGCAGTGCAAAAGGGCAGGGTAATGAAAAACTGTTTTTT. The rearrangement links TRBV20-1 to TRBJ1-4; possible D gene TRBD1, 5 bases. CDR1 DFQATT and CDR2 SNEGSKA come from the germline V gene (reference sequence). The CDR3 loop spans 13 amino acids. The V and J ends lost 6 bases and 4 bases respectively, with 12 bases between them.